The sequence of this TCR beta chain was determined in a study of T cell responses to AZD1222 COVID-19 vaccine. Study outcomes and limitations: The study sampled repertoires only after the peak T cell response. Of spike-specific TCRs, nearly half reportedly target regions left unmutated in variants.

The V gene's germline CDR1 is SGHAT and CDR2 FQNNGV. The CDR3 runs to 15 residues. Trimming took 5 bases from V and 0 from J, leaving 14 bases between them. Libraries were prepared by immunoSEQ multiplex PCR; TCRdb keeps only in-frame clonotypes and omits some of them. The repertoire holds some 170,000 clones, with around 89% as singletons. As concerns this clone: Its antigen is as yet unknown.

This specimen consisted of peripheral blood, obtained 28 days after the second dose of the MenACWY control vaccine. The sequence was obtained from an adult who received the MenACWY meningococcal vaccine as a control. The chain carries TRBV11-2 and TRBJ2-7; D unresolved. The chain's CDR3 is CASSPVWGHSYEQYF. As DNA, the CDR3 is TGTGCCAGCAGCCCTGTATGGGGTCACTCCTACGAGCAGTACTTC.